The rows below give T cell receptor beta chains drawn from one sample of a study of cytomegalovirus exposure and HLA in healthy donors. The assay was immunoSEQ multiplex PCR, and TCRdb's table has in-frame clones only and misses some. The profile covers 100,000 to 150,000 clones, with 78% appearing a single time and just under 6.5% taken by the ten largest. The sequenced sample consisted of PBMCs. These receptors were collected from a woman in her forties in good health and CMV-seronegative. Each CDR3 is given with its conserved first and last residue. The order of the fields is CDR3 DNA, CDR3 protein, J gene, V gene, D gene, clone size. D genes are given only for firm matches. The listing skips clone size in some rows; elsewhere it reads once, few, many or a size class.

DNA: TGTGCCAGCAGTGGGACAGGGTCATTTCCCAATGAGCAGTTCTTC; CDR3: CASSGTGSFPNEQFF; J: TRBJ2-1; V: TRBV28; D: TRBD1; size: NA
DNA: TGTGCCAGCAGTGACTCGACAGGGGTAGTCGGTGAAGCTTTCTTT; CDR3: CASSDSTGVVGEAFF; J: TRBJ1-1; V: TRBV6-1; D: TRBD1; size: NA
DNA: TGTGCCAGCAGCCAAGCCAGGGTCGGTGGCTACACCTTC; CDR3: CASSQARVGGYTF; J: TRBJ1-2; V: TRBV7-9; D: NA; size: NA
DNA: TGTGCCAGCAGTTTAACTAGCGGGAGTTACGAGCAGTACTTC; CDR3: CASSLTSGSYEQYF; J: TRBJ2-7; V: TRBV27; D: TRBD2; size: few
DNA: TGTGCCACCCGACCGGTCAACTACTACAATGAGCAGTTCTTC; CDR3: CATRPVNYYNEQFF; J: TRBJ2-1; V: TRBV6-5; D: NA; size: once
DNA: TGTGCCAGCAGTTTCTCGACAGGGGTAGCCAAAAACATTCAGTACTTC; CDR3: CASSFSTGVAKNIQYF; J: TRBJ2-4; V: TRBV28; D: TRBD1; size: few
DNA: TGTGCCAGCAGCAGAGACAGCCAGCCCCAGCATTTT; CDR3: CASSRDSQPQHF; J: TRBJ1-5; V: TRBV7-9; D: NA; size: NA
DNA: TGTGCCAGCAGCCCCCCTGGGGCAGGGTCAGAGACCCAGTACTTC; CDR3: CASSPPGAGSETQYF; J: TRBJ2-5; V: TRBV27; D: NA; size: NA
DNA: TGTGCCAGCAGCTTAGTAAGGGAGGGCTACGAGCAGTACTTC; CDR3: CASSLVREGYEQYF; J: TRBJ2-7; V: TRBV7-9; D: TRBD2; size: NA
DNA: TGTGCCAGCAGTTCCGGGGGGGGACTCTATGGCTACACCTTC; CDR3: CASSSGGGLYGYTF; J: TRBJ1-2; V: TRBV28; D: NA; size: NA
DNA: TGTGCCAGTAGTTGGGGCCAGGGAACGTACGAGCAGTACTTC; CDR3: CASSWGQGTYEQYF; J: TRBJ2-7; V: TRBV19; D: NA; size: few
DNA: TGTGCCAGCAGTTTACGAGGACTAGCGTCCTACGAGCAGTACTTC; CDR3: CASSLRGLASYEQYF; J: TRBJ2-7; V: TRBV6-5; D: TRBD2; size: NA
DNA: TGCGCCAGCAGTGTATCTGGGCCCTCTGGGGAGCTGTTTTTT; CDR3: CASSVSGPSGELFF; J: TRBJ2-2; V: TRBV10-1; D: NA; size: NA
DNA: TGTGCCAGCAGCTCGCCGACTAGCGTGGACCCGCCCCCCACAGATACGCAGTATTTT; CDR3: CASSSPTSVDPPPTDTQYF; J: TRBJ2-3; V: TRBV7-9; D: TRBD2; size: once
DNA: TGTGCCAGCAGCCAAGATGGGTCGACAGGGCTCTATAGCAATCAGCCCCAGCATTTT; CDR3: CASSQDGSTGLYSNQPQHF; J: TRBJ1-5; V: TRBV4-2; D: TRBD1; size: NA
DNA: TGTGCCAGCAGCACAGGACAGGGGGCAAATGGCTACACCTTC; CDR3: CASSTGQGANGYTF; J: TRBJ1-2; V: TRBV7-2; D: TRBD1; size: NA